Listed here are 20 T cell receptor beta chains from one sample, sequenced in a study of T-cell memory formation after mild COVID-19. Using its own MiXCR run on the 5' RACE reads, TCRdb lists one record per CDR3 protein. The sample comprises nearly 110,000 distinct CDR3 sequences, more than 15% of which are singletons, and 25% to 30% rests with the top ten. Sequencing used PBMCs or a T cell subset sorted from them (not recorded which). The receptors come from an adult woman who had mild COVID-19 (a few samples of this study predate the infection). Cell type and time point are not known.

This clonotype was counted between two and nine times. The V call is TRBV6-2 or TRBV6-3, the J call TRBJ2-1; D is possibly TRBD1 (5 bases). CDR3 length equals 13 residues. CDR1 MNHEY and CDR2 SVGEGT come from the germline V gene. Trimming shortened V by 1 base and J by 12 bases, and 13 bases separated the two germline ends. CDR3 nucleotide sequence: TGTGCCAGCAGTTACTACAGGCTCAACGGGCAGTTCTTC. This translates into CASSYYRLNGQFF.

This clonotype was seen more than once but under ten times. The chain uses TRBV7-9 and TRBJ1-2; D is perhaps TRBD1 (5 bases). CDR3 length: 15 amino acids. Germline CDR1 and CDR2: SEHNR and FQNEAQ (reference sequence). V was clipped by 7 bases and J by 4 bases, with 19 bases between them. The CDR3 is CASTIAAGWGYGYTF. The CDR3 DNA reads TGTGCCAGCACCATAGCGGCAGGGTGGGGCTATGGCTACACCTTC.

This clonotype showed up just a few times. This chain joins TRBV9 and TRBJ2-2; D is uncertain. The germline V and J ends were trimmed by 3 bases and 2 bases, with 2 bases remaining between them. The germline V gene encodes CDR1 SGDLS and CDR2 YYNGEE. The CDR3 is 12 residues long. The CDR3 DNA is TGTGCCAGCAGCGATAACACCGGGGAGCTGTTTTTT. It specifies CASSDNTGELFF.

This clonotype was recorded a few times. This CDR3 reads CASSLGTRVTDTQYF. In DNA form, the CDR3 reads TGTGCCAGCAGTTTGGGGACGCGGGTCACAGATACGCAGTATTTT. The chain couples TRBV27 to TRBJ2-3; perhaps D is TRBD1 or TRBD2 (5 bases each). The length of the CDR3 is 15 residues. The germline V gene has CDR1 MNHEY and CDR2 SMNVEV (reference sequence). V lost 3 bases to trimming and J lost 2 bases, with 12 bases between them.

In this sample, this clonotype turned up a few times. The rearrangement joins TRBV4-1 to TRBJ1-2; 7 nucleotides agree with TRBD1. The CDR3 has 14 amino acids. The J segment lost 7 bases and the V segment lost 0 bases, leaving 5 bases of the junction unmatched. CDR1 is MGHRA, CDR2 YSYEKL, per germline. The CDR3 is CASSQEDRVIGYTF. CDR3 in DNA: TGCGCCAGCAGCCAAGAAGACAGGGTAATTGGCTACACCTTC.

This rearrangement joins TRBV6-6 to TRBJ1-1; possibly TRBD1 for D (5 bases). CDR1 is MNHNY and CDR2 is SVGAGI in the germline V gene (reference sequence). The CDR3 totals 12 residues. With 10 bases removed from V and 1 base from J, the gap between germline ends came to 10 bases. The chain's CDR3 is CATREGNTEAFF. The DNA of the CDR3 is TGTGCCACCAGGGAGGGGAACACTGAAGCTTTCTTT.

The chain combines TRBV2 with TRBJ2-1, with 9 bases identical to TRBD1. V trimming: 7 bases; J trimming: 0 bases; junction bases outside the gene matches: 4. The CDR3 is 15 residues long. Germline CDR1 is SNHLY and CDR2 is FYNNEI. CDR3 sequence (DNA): TGTGCCAGCATTCCGACAGGGGGCTCCTACAATGAGCAGTTCTTC. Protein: CASIPTGGSYNEQFF.

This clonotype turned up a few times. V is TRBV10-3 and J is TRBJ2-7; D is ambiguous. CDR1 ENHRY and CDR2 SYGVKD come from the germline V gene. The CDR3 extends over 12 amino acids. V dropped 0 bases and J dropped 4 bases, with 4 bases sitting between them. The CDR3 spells CAISESVYEQYF. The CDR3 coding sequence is TGTGCCATCAGTGAGTCGGTTTACGAGCAGTACTTC.

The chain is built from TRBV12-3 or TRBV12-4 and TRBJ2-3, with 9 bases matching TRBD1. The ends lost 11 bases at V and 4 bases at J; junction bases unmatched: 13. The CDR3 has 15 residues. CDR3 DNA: TGTGCCGGGACCCGGGACAGGGAGGGAGCAGATACGCAGTATTTT. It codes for CAGTRDREGADTQYF.

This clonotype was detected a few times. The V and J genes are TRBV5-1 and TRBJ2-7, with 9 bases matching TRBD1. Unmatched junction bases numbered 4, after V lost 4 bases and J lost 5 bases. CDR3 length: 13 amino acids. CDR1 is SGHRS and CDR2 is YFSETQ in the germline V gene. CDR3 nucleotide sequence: TGCGCCAGCAGCAGGGACAGGGTAGACGAGCAGTACTTC. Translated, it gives CASSRDRVDEQYF. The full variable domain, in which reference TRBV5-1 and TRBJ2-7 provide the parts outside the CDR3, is KAGVTQTPRYLIKTRGQQVTLSCSPISGHRSVSWYQQTPGQGLQFLFEYFSETQRNKGNFPGRFSGRQFSNSRSEMNVSTLELGDSALYLCASSRDRVDEQYFGPGTRLTVT.

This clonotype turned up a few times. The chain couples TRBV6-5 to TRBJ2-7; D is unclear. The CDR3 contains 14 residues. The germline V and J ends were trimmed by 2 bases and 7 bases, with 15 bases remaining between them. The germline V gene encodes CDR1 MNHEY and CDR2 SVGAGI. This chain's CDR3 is CASSYLLDPGEQYF. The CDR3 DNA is TGTGCCAGCAGTTACCTCCTAGACCCTGGGGAGCAGTACTTC.

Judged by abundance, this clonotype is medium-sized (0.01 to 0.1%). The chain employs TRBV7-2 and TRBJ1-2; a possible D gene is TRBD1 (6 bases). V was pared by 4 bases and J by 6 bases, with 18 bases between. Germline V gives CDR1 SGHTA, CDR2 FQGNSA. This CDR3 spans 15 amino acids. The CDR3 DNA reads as TGTGCCAGCAGCTCTAAACAGGGTTTTGGGGATGGCTACACCTTC. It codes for CASSSKQGFGDGYTF.

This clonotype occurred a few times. CDR3 region: CASSPPAEETQYF. As DNA, the CDR3 is TGTGCCAGCTCACCTCCCGCCGAAGAGACCCAGTACTTC. V and J are TRBV18 and TRBJ2-5, with D hard to call. CDR1 is KGHSH, CDR2 LQKENI, per germline. V lost 3 bases and J 3 bases, leaving 8 bases between the germline ends. CDR3 length equals 13 residues.

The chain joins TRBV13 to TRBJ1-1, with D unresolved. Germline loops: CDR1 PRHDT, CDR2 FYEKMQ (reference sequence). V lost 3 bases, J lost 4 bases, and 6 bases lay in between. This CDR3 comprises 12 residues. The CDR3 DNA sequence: TGTGCCAGCAGCTTCCGGACCACTGAAGCTTTCTTT. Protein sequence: CASSFRTTEAFF.

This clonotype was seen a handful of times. DNA of the CDR3: TGTGCCAGCAGTATTACTAGCGGGGGTTCTAGTGAGCAGTTCTTC. This encodes CASSITSGGSSEQFF. The chain uses TRBV7-3 and TRBJ2-1; TRBD2 agrees at 11 bases. Germline V gene lookup returns CDR1 SGHTA and CDR2 FQGTGA. The junction had 10 bases not matched to a gene; V was cut back by 6 bases and J by 9 bases. The CDR3 loop spans 15 amino acids.

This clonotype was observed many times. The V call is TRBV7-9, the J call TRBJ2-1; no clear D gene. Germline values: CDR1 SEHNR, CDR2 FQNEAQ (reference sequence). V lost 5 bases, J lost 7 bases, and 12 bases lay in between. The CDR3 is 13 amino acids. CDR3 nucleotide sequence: TGTGCCAGCAGCCCGCCCCTAGGGAATGAGCAGTTCTTC. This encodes CASSPPLGNEQFF.

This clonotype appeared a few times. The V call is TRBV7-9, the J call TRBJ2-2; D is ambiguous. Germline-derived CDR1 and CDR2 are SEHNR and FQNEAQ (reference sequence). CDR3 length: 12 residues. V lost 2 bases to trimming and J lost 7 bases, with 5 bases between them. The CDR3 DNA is TGTGCCAGCAGCTTACCTGACGGGGAGCTGTTTTTT. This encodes CASSLPDGELFF.

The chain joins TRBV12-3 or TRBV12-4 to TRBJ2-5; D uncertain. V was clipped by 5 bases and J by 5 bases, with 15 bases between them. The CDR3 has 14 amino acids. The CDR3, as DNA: TGTGCCAGCAGTCCGGACCCCCGATGGGAGACCCAGTACTTC. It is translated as CASSPDPRWETQYF.

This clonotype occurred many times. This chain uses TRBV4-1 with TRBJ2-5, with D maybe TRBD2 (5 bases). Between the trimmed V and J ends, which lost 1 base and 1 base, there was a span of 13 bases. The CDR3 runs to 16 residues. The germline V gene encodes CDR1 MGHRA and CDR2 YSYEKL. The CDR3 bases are TGCGCCAGCAGCCAAGGTGAGGGAACTTTCCAAGAGACCCAGTACTTC. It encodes CASSQGEGTFQETQYF.

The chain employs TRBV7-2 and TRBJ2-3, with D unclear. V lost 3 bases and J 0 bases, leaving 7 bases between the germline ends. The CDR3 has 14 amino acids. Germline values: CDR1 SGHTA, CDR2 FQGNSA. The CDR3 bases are TGTGCCAGCAGCTTTTGGGGTAGCACAGATACGCAGTATTTT. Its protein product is CASSFWGSTDTQYF.